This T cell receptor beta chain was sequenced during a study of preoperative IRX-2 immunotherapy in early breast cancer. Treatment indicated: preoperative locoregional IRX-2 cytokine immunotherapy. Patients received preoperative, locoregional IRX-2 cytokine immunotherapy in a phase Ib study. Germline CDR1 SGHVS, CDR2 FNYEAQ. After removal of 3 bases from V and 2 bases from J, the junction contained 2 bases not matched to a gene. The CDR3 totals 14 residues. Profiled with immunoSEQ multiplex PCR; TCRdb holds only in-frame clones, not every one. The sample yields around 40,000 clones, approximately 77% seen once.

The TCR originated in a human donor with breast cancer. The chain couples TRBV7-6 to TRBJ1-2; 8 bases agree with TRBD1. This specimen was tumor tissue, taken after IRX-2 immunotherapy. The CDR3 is CASSLGQANYGYTF. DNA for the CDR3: TGTGCCAGCAGCTTGGGACAGGCGAACTATGGCTACACCTTC.